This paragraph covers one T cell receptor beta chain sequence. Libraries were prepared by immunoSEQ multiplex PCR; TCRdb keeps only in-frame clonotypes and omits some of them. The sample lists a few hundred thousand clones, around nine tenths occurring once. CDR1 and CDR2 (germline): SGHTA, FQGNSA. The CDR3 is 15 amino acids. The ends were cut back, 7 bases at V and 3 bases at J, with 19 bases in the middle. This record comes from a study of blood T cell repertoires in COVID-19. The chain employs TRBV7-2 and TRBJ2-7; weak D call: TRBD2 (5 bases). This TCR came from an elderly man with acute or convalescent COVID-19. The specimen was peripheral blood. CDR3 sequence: CASTYTLSGSYEQYF. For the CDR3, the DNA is TGTGCCAGCACCTATACTCTCTCGGGGAGCTACGAGCAGTACTTC.